This TCR beta chain was sequenced during a study of PD-1 blockade in classical Hodgkin lymphoma. Trimming shortened V by 2 bases and J by 2 bases, and 12 bases separated the two germline ends. Germline CDR1 KGHSH, CDR2 LQKENI. There are 16 residues in the CDR3. The time point denotes: newly diagnosed, previously untreated cHL patient sample. Worth noting for this clone: Its antigen remains unidentified.

Repertoires were generated with immunoSEQ multiplex PCR, while TCRdb's copy carries only in-frame clones and drops some. The sample comprises tens of thousands of clones, approximately 91% of which are singletons, and 4.9% rests with the top ten. Notes on the study in general: Why repertoires differed is undefined; disease activity or prior therapy possibly contributed.

The TCR originated in a human donor with classical Hodgkin lymphoma. The rearrangement links TRBV18 to TRBJ2-2; no clear D gene. The sequenced sample consisted of peripheral blood mononuclear cells (PBMCs). Here the CDR3 reads CASSPAASRNTGELFF. The DNA for the CDR3 is TGTGCCAGCTCACCAGCGGCGTCTAGAAACACCGGGGAGCTGTTTTTT.